This T cell receptor beta chain stems from a study of identical twins. Study conclusions and caveats: Insertion counts were lower in abundant cord blood beta clonotypes, a trend that memory repertoires did not show. Modeled out-of-frame TCR alpha sharing in monozygotic twins fell below observed levels.

There are 13 residues in the CDR3. Trimming removed 4 bases at V and 2 bases at J, with 8 bases between. CDR1 is SGHDN and CDR2 is FVKESK in the germline V gene. TCRdb re-analysed the 5' RACE reads in MiXCR, keeping a single row per CDR3 protein. The profile shows about 520,000 distinct CDR3 sequences, 22% of them singletons. Notes on this clonotype: Its antigen remains unidentified.

These same records also appear under a second study, on T cells expressing NK-cell markers.

What was sequenced was CD4+ T cells sorted from blood. The genes are TRBV14 and TRBJ1-2; D gene uncertain. The TCR was taken from a young woman in good health. In DNA, the CDR3 is TGTGCCAGCAGCCCTCGGTTGAACTATGGCTACACCTTC. It specifies CASSPRLNYGYTF.